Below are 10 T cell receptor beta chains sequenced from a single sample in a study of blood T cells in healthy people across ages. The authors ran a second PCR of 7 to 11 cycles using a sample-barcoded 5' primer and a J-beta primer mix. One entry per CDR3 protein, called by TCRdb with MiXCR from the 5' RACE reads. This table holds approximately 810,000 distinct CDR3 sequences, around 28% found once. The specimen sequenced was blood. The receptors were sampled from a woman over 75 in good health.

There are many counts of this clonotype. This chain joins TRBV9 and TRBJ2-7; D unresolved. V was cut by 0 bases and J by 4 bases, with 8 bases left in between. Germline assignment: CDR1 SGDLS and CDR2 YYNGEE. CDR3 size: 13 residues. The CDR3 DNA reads TGTGCCAGCAGCGTAGCTGGTAAGTACGAGCAGTACTTC. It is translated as CASSVAGKYEQYF.

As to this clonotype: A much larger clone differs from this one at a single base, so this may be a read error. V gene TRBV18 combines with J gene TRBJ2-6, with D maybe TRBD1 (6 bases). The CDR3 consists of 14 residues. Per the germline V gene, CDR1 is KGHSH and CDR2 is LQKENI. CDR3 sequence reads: CASSQQGGVNVLTF. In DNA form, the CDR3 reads TGTGCCAGCTCACAACAGGGTGGGGTCAACGTCCTGACTTTC.

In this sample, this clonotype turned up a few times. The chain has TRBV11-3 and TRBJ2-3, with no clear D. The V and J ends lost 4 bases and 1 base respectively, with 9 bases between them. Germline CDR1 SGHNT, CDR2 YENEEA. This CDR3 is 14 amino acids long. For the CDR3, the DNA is TGTGCCAGCAGCTCTTCCTACGGCACAGATACGCAGTATTTT. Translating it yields CASSSSYGTDTQYF.

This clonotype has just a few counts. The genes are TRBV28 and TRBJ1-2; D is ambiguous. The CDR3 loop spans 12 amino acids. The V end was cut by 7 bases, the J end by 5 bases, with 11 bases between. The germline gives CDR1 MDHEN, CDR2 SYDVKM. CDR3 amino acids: CASTSQSYGYTF. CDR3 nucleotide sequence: TGTGCCAGCACCTCTCAGTCATATGGCTACACCTTC.

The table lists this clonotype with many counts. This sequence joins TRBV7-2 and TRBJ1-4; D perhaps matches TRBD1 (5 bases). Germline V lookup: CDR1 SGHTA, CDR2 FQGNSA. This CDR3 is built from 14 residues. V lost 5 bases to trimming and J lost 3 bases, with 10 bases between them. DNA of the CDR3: TGTGCCAGCAGCCGTGGGGCGGCTAATGAAAAACTGTTTTTT. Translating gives CASSRGAANEKLFF.

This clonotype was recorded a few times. The CDR3: CAISDSLGGQQDPGELFF. In DNA, the CDR3 is TGTGCCATCAGTGACTCGCTCGGGGGACAGCAAGATCCCGGGGAGCTGTTTTTT. The gene calls are TRBV10-3 and TRBJ2-2; TRBD1 might be the D (7 bases). Looked up from germline, CDR1 is ENHRY and CDR2 is SYGVKD. This CDR3 spans 18 amino acids. The V end was cut by 3 bases, the J end by 6 bases, with 23 bases between.

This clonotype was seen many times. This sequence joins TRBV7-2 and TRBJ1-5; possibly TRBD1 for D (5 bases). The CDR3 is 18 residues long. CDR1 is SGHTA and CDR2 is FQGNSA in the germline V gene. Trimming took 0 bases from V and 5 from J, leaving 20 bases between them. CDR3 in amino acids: CASSLAIRAGRNDQPQHF. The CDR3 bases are TGTGCCAGCAGCTTAGCGATTCGGGCAGGGAGGAATGATCAGCCCCAGCATTTT.

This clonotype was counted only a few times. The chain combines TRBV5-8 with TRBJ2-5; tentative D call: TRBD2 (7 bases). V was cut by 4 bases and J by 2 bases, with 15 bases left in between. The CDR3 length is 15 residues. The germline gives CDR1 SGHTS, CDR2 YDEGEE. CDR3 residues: CASSRTGRVQETQYF. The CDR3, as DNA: TGTGCCAGCAGCCGTACAGGGAGGGTACAAGAGACCCAGTACTTC.

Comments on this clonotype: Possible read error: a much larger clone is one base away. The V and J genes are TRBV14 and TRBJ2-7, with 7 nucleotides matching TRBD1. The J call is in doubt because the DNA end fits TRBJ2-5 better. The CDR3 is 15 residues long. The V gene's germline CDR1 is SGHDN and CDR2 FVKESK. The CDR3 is CASSQMSNRGETQYF. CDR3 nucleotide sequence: TGTGCCAGCAGCCAAATGAGTAACAGGGGAGAGACCCAGTACTTC.

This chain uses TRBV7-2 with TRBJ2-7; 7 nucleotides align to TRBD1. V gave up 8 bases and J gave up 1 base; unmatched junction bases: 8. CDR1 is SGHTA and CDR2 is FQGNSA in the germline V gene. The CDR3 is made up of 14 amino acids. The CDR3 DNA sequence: TGTGCCAGCCACGGGACAGCTACTTCCTACGAGCAGTACTTC. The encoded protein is CASHGTATSYEQYF.